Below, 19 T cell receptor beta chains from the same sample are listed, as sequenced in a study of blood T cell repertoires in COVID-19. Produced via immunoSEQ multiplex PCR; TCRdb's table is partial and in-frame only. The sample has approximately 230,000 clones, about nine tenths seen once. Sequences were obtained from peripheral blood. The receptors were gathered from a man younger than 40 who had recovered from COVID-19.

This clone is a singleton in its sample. The CDR3 DNA sequence: TGTGCCAGCAGCGTACAGGGGGCTAACGGGGAGCTGTTTTTT. It codes for CASSVQGANGELFF. The genes are TRBV9 and TRBJ2-2; 8 nucleotides line up with TRBD1. Trimming cost V 1 base and J 7 bases; bases outside gene matches: 3. Per the germline V gene, CDR1 is SGDLS and CDR2 is YYNGEE. CDR3 size: 14 residues.

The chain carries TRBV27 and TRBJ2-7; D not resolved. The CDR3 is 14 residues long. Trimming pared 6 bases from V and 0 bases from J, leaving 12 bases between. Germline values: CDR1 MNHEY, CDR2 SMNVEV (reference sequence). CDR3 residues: CASSPRSPSYEQYF. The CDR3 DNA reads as TGTGCCAGCAGCCCCCGTTCCCCCTCCTACGAGCAGTACTTC.

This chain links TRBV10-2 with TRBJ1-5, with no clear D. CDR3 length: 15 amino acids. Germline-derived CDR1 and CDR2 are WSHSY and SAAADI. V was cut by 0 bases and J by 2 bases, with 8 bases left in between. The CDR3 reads CASSESGGRNQPQHF. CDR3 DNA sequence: TGCGCCAGCAGTGAGTCAGGAGGGCGCAATCAGCCCCAGCATTTT.

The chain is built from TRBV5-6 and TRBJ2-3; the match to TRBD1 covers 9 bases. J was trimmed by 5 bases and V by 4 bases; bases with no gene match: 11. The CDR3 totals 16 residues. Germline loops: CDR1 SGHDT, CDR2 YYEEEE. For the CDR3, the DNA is TGTGCCAGCAGCCTGCTTCGGACAGGGGCAATAGATACGCAGTATTTT. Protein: CASSLLRTGAIDTQYF.

Here the CDR3 reads CASSAAVLGAFF. CDR3 coding DNA: TGTGCCAGCAGCGCCGCAGTCCTAGGAGCTTTCTTT. This rearrangement joins TRBV9 to TRBJ1-1; D is unresolved. Germline V gene lookup returns CDR1 SGDLS and CDR2 YYNGEE. The CDR3 has 12 amino acids. V was clipped by 3 bases and J by 10 bases, with 13 bases between them. Complete variable domain (other parts from reference TRBV9 and TRBJ1-1): DSGVTQTPKHLITATGQRVTLRCSPRSGDLSVYWYQQSLDQGLQFLIQYYNGEERAKGNILERFSAQQFPDLHSELNLSSLELGDSALYFCASSAAVLGAFFGQGTRLTVV.

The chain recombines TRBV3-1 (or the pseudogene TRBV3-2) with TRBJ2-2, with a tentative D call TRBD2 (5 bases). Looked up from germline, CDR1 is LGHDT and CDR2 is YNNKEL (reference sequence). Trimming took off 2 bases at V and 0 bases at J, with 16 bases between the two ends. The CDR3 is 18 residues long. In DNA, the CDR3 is TGTGCCAGCAGCCAACCATTAGACCTAGCTTCGAACACCGGGGAGCTGTTTTTT. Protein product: CASSQPLDLASNTGELFF.

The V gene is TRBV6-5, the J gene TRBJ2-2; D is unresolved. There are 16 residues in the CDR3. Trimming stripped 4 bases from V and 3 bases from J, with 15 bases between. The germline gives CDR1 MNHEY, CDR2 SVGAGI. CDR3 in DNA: TGTGCCAGCAGTTGGAACCGGCGGATGGACACCGGGGAGCTGTTTTTT. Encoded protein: CASSWNRRMDTGELFF.

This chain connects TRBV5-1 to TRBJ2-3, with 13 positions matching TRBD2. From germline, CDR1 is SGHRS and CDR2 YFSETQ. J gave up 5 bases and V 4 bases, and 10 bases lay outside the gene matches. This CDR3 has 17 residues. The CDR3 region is CASSRRVGTSGEDTQYF. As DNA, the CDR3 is TGCGCCAGCAGCCGAAGGGTCGGGACTAGCGGGGAAGATACGCAGTATTTT. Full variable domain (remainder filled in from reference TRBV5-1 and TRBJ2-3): KAGVTQTPRYLIKTRGQQVTLSCSPISGHRSVSWYQQTPGQGLQFLFEYFSETQRNKGNFPGRFSGRQFSNSRSEMNVSTLELGDSALYLCASSRRVGTSGEDTQYFGPGTRLTVL.

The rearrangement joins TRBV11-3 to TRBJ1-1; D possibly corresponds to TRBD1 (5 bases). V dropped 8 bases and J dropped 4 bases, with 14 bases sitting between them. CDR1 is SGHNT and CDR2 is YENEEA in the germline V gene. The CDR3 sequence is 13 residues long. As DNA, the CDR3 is TGTGCCAGCGGGAAAACGGGGGGCACTGAAGCTTTCTTT. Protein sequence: CASGKTGGTEAFF. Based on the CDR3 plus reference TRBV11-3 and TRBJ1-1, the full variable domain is EAGVVQSPRYKIIEKKQPVAFWCNPISGHNTLYWYLQNLGQGPELLIRYENEEAVDDSQLPKDRFSAERLKGVDSTLKIQPAELGDSAVYLCASGKTGGTEAFFGQGTRLTVV.

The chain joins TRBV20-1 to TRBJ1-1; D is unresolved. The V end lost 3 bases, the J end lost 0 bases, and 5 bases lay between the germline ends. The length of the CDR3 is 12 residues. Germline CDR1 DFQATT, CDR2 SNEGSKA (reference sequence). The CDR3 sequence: CSASQVNTEAFF. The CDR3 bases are TGCAGTGCTAGTCAGGTGAACACTGAAGCTTTCTTT.

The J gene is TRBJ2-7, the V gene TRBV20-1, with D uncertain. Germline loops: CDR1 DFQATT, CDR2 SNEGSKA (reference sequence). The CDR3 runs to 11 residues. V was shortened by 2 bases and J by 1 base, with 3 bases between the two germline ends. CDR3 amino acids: CSARQSYEQYF. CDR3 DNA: TGCAGTGCTAGACAGTCCTACGAGCAGTACTTC.

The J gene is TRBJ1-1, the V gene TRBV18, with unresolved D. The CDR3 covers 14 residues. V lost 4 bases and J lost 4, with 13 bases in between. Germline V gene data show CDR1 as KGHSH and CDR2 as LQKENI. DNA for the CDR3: TGTGCCAGCTCACTGGGTGGTACGGGCACTGAAGCTTTCTTT. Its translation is CASSLGGTGTEAFF.

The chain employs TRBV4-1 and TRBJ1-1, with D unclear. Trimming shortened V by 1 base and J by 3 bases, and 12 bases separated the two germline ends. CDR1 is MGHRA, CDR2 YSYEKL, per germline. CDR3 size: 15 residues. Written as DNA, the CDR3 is TGCGCCAGCAGCCAAGGCCCCGCCGCGTACACTGAAGCTTTCTTT. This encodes CASSQGPAAYTEAFF.

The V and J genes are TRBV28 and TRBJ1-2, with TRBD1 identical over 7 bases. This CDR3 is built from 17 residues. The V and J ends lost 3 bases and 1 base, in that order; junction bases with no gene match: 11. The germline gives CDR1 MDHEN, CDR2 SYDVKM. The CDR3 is CASSFPRGTVVNYGYTF. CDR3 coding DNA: TGTGCCAGCAGTTTCCCACGTGGGACAGTAGTTAACTATGGCTACACCTTC.

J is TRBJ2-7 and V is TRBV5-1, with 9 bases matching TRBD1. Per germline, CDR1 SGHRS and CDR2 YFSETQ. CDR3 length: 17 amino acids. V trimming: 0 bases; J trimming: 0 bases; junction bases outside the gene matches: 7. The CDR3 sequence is CASSLAGGQGFSYEQYF. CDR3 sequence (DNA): TGCGCCAGCAGCTTGGCTGGGGGACAGGGTTTCTCCTACGAGCAGTACTTC. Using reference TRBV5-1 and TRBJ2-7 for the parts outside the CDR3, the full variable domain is KAGVTQTPRYLIKTRGQQVTLSCSPISGHRSVSWYQQTPGQGLQFLFEYFSETQRNKGNFPGRFSGRQFSNSRSEMNVSTLELGDSALYLCASSLAGGQGFSYEQYFGPGTRLTVT.

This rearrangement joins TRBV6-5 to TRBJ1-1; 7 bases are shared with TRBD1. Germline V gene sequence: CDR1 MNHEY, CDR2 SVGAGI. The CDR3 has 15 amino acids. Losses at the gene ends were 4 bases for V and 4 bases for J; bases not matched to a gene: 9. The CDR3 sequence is CASSFARQGGTEAFF. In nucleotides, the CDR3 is TGTGCCAGCAGTTTTGCCAGACAGGGCGGCACTGAAGCTTTCTTT.

The CDR3 here is CASSTMTGTPRRAGELFF. In nucleotides, the CDR3 is TGTGCCAGCAGCACCATGACCGGGACGCCAAGGAGGGCCGGGGAGCTGTTTTTT. This sequence joins TRBV6-8 and TRBJ2-2; tentatively, D is TRBD2 (6 bases). Germline CDR1 and CDR2: MNHGY and SAAAGT. Trimming took 6 bases from V and 6 from J, leaving 26 bases between them. This CDR3 is built from 18 residues.

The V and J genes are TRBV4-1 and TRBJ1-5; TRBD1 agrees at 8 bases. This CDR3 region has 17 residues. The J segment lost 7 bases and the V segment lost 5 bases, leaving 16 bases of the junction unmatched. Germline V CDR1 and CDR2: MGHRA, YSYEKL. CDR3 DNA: TGCGCCAGCAGCTCCCTTTCTAGGGGACAGGCGAACCAGCCCCAGCATTTT. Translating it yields CASSSLSRGQANQPQHF.

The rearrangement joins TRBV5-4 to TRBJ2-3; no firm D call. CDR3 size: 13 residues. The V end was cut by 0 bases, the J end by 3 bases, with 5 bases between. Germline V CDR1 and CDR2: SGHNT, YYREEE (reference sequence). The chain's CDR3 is CASSLDRTDTQYF. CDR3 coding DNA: TGTGCCAGCAGCTTGGATCGGACAGATACGCAGTATTTT.